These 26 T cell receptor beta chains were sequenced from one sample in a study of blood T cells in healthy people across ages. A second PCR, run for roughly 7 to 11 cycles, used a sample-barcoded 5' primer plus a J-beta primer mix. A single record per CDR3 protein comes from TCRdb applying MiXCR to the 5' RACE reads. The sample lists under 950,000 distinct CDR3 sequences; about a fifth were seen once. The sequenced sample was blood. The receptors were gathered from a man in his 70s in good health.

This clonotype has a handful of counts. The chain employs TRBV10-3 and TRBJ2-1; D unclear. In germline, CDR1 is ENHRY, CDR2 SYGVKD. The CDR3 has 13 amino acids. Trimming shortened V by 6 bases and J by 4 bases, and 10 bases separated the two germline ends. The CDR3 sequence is CAISPSPYNEQFF. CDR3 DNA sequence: TGTGCCATCAGCCCATCTCCATACAATGAGCAGTTCTTC.

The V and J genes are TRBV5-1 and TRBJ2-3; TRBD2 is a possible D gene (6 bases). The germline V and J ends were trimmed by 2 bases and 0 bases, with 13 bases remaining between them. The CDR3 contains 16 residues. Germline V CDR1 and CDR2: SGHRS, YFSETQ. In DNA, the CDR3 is TGCGCCAGCAGCTTCCGGGGGACCTCTAGCACAGATACGCAGTATTTT. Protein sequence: CASSFRGTSSTDTQYF. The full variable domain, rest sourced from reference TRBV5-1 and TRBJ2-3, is KAGVTQTPRYLIKTRGQQVTLSCSPISGHRSVSWYQQTPGQGLQFLFEYFSETQRNKGNFPGRFSGRQFSNSRSEMNVSTLELGDSALYLCASSFRGTSSTDTQYFGPGTRLTVL.

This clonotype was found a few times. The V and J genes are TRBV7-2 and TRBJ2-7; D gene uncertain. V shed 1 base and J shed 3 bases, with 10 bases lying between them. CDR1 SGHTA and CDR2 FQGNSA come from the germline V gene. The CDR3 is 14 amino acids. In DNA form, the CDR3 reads TGTGCCAGCAGCTTAGGTGGTTTTTTCTACGAGCAGTACGTC. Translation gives CASSLGGFFYEQYV.

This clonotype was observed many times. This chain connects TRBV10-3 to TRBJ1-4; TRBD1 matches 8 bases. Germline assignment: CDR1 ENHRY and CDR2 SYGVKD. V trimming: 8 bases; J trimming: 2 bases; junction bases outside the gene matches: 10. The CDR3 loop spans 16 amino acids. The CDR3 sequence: CAIRGSGGTTNEKLFF. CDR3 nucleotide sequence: TGTGCCATCCGAGGTTCAGGGGGCACTACTAATGAAAAACTGTTTTTT.

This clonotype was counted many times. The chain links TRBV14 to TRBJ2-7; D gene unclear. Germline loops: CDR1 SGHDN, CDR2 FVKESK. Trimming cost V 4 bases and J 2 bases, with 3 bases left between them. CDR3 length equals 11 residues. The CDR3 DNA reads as TGTGCCAGCAGCCTAACCTACGAGCAGTACGTC. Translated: CASSLTYEQYV.

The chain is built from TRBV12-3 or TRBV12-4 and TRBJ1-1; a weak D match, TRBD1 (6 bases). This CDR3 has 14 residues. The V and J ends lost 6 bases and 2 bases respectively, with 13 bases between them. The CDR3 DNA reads TGTGCCAGCAGGGGGGCCTGGGGCAACACTGAAGCTTTCTTT. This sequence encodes CASRGAWGNTEAFF.

CDR3 loop: CAYRDGGERQFF. The CDR3 DNA is TGTGCCTACAGAGACGGGGGGGAACGGCAGTTCTTC. The gene calls are TRBV2 and TRBJ2-5; 8 bases line up with TRBD2. The DNA end is a closer match to TRBJ2-1, so the J assignment may be wrong. The CDR3 is 12 residues long. Germline assignment: CDR1 SNHLY and CDR2 FYNNEI.

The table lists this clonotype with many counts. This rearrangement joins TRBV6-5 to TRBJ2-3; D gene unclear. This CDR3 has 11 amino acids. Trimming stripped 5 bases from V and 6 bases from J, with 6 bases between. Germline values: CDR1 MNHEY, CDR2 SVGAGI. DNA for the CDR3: TGTGCCAGCAGTACCCCCGATACGCAGTATTTT. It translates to CASSTPDTQYF.

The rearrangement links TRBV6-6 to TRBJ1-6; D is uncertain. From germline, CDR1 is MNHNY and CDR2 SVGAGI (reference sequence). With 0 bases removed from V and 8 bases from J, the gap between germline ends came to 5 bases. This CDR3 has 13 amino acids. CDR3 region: CASSYSSDSPLHF. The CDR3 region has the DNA TGTGCCAGCAGTTACTCTTCGGATTCACCCCTCCACTTT.

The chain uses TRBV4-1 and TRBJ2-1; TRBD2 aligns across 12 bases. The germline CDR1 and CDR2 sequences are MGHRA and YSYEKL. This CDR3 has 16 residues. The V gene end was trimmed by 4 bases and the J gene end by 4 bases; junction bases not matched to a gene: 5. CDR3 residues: CASSRETSGGYNEQFF. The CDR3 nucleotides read TGCGCCAGCAGCCGCGAAACTAGCGGGGGGTACAATGAGCAGTTCTTC.

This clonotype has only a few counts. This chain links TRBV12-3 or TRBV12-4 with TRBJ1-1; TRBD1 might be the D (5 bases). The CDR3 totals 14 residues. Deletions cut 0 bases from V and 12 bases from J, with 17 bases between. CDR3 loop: CASSLAGRAGLSFF. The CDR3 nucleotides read TGTGCCAGCAGTTTAGCGGGCAGGGCGGGATTGTCTTTCTTT.

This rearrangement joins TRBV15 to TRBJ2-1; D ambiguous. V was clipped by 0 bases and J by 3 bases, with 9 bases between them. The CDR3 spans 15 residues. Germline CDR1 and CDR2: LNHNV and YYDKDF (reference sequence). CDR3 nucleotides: TGTGCCACCAGCAGAGACCCAGCTGGCTACAATGAGCAGTTCTTC. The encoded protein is CATSRDPAGYNEQFF.

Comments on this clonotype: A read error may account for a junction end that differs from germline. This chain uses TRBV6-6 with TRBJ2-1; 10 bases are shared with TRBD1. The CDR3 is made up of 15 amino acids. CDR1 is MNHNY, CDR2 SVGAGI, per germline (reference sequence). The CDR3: CVSSSRDRGNNEQFF. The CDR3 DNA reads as TGTGTCAGCAGTTCCCGGGACAGGGGAAACAATGAGCAGTTCTTC.

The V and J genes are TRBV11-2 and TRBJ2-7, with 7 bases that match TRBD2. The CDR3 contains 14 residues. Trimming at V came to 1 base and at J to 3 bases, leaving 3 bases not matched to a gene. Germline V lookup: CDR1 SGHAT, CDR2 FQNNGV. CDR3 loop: CASSLGGSDYEQYV. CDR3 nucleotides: TGTGCCAGCAGCTTAGGCGGGAGTGACTACGAGCAGTACGTC.

In DNA, the CDR3 is TGTGCCAGCAGTTACTCGTCCGGGTCTTCAGGCGCAGATACGCAGTATTTT. Its protein product is CASSYSSGSSGADTQYF. The genes are TRBV6-2 or TRBV6-3 and TRBJ2-3; D remains unclear. Germline V gene data show CDR1 as MNHEY and CDR2 as SVGEGT. This CDR3 has 17 residues. V lost 0 bases and J lost 4, with 17 bases in between.

CDR3 in amino acids: CSARDGVGVGGYTF. CDR3 nucleotide sequence: TGCAGTGCTAGAGATGGGGTGGGAGTCGGTGGCTACACCTTC. This chain joins TRBV20-1 and TRBJ1-2; D remains unclear. Germline CDR1 reads DFQATT; CDR2 reads SNEGSKA (reference sequence). Trimming pared 0 bases from V and 7 bases from J, leaving 15 bases between. CDR3 length equals 14 residues.

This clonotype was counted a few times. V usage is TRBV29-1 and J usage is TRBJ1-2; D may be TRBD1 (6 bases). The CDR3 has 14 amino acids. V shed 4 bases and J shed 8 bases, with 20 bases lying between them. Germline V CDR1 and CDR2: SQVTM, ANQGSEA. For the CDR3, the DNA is TGCAGCGTTGTCGGTCGGACAGAAGCTCTCGGCTACACCTTC. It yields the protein CSVVGRTEALGYTF.

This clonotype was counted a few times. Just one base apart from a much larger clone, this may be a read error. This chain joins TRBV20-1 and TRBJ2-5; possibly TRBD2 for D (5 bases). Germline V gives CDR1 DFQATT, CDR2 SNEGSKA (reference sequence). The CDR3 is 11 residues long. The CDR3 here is CSARDGETLYF. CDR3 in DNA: TGCAGTGCTAGAGATGGGGAGACCCTGTACTTC.

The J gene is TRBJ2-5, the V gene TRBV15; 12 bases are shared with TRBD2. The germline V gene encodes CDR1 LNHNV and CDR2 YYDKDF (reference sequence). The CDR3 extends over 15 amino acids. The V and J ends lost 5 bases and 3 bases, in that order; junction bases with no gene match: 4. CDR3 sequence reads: CATSPRTSGKETQYF. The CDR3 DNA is TGTGCCACCAGCCCCCGGACTAGCGGGAAAGAGACCCAGTACTTC.

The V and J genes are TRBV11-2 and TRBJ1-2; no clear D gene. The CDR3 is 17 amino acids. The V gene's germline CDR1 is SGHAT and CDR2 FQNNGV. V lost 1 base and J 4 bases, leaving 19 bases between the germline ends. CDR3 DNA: TGTGCCAGCAGCTTAGGAGGAGACCGACCATTTCTCTATGGCTACACCTTC. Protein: CASSLGGDRPFLYGYTF.

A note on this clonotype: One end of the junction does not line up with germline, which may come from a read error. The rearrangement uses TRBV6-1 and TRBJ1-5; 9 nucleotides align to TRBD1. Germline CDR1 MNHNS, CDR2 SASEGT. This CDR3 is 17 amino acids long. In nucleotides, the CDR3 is TGTGCCAGCAGTCCACCGGGACAGGGACTGAGCAATCACCCCCAGCATTTT. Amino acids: CASSPPGQGLSNHPQHF.

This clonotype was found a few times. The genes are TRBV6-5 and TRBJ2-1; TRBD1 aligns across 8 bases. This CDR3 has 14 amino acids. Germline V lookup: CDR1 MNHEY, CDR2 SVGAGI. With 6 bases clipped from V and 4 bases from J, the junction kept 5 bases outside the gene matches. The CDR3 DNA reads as TGTGCCAGCAGCCAGGACAGGGTATACAATGAGCAGTTCTTC. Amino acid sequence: CASSQDRVYNEQFF.

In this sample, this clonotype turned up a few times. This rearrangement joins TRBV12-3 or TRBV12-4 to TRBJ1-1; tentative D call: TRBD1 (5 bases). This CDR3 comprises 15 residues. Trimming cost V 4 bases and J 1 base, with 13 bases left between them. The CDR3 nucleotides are TGTGCCAGCAGTTCGAGGGGTCGGGGGAACACTGAAGCTTTCTTT. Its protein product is CASSSRGRGNTEAFF.

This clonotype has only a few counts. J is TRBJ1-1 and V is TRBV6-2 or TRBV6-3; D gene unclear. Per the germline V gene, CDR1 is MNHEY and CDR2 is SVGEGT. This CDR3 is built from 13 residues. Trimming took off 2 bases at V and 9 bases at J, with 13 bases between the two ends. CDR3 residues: CASSYLSRYQAFF. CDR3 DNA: TGTGCCAGCAGTTACCTCTCCAGGTATCAAGCTTTCTTT.

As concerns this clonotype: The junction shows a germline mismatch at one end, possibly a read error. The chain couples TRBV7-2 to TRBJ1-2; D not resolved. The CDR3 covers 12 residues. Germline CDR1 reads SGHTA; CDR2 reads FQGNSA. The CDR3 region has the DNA TGTGCCAGCGGCTTACTGGGCTATGGCTACACCTTC. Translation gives CASGLLGYGYTF.

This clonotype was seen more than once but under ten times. The chain's CDR3 is CATSDVGAYGYTF. The CDR3 DNA sequence: TGTGCCACCAGTGATGTGGGGGCGTATGGCTACACCTTC. V is TRBV24-1 and J is TRBJ1-2, with D perhaps TRBD1 (6 bases). V lost 3 bases and J 5 bases, leaving 9 bases between the germline ends. The CDR3 consists of 13 residues. The germline CDR1 and CDR2 sequences are KGHDR and SFDVKD.